This T cell receptor beta chain came from a study of identical twins. Template switching added a universal primer site, and cDNA bore unique molecular identifiers. From the 5' RACE reads, TCRdb called clonotypes with MiXCR, one entry per CDR3 protein. The repertoire has some 570,000 distinct CDR3 sequences, approximately 20% of them found once; the top ten carry roughly 0.5%. Germline V CDR1 and CDR2: MGHRA, YSYEKL. CDR3 size: 14 residues. The ends lost 6 bases at V and 0 bases at J; junction bases unmatched: 4. Overall study results and limits: It was cross-sectional statistical analysis, not following the same donors, that the conclusions relied on. Carriage of fewer insertions was seen in abundant cord blood beta clonotypes, whereas memory repertoires showed none.

This clonotype appeared a few times. The target antigen is unknown. These data also formed part of another study, on yellow fever vaccine responses in identical twins.

The TCR sequence derives from a woman between 18 and 29 years old in good health. Source material: CD4+ T cells sorted from blood. The V call is TRBV4-1, the J call TRBJ2-7; 8 bases align to TRBD1. The CDR3 DNA is TGCGCCAGCAGTCGGACAGGGATCTCCTACGAGCAGTACTTC. This sequence encodes CASSRTGISYEQYF.